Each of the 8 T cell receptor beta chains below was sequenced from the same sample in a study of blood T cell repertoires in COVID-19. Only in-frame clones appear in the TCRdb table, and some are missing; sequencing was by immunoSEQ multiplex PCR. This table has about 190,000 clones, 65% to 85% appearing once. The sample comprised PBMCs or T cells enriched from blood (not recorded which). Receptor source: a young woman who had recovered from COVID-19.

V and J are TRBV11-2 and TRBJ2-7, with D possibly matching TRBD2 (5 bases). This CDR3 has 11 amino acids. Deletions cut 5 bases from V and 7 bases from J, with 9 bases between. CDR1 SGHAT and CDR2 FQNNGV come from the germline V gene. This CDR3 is CASSHGVEQYV. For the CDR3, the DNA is TGTGCCAGCAGCCACGGGGTGGAGCAGTACGTC.

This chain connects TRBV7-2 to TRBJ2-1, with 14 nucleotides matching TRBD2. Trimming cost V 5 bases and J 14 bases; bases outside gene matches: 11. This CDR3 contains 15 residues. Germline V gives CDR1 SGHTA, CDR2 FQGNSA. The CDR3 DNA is TGTGCCAGCAGCCAACCCGGGACTAGCGGGAGTAAGAAGTTCTTC. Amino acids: CASSQPGTSGSKKFF.

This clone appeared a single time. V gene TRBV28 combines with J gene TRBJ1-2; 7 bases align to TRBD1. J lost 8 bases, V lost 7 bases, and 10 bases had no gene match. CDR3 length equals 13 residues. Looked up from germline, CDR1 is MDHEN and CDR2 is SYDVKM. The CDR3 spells CASTLTGVAGYTF. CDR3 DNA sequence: TGTGCCAGCACACTTACAGGGGTTGCGGGCTACACCTTC.

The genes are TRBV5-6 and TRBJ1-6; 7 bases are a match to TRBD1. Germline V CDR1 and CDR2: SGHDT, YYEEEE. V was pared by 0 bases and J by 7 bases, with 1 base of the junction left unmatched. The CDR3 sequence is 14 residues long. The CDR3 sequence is CASSLDRGNSPLHF. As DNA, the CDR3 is TGTGCCAGCAGCTTGGACAGGGGAAATTCACCCCTCCACTTT.

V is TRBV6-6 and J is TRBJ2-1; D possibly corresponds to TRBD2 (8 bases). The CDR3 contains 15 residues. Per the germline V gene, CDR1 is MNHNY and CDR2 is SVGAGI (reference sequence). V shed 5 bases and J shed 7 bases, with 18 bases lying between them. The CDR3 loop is CASSLGGGRRNEQFF. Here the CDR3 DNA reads TGTGCCAGCAGTCTAGGGGGCGGGAGGAGGAATGAGCAGTTCTTC.

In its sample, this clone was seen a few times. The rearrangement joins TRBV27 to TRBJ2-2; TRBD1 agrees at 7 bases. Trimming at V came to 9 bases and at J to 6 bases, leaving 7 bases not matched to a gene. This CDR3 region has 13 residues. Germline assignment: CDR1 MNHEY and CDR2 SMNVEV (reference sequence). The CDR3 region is CASGTGEAGELFF. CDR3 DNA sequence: TGTGCCAGTGGTACAGGGGAAGCCGGGGAGCTGTTTTTT.

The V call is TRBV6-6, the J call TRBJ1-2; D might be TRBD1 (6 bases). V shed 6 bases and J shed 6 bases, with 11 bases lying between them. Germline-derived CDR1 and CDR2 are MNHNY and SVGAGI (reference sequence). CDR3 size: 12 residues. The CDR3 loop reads CASRSTGHGYTF. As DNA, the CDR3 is TGTGCCAGCAGAAGCACAGGGCATGGCTACACCTTC.

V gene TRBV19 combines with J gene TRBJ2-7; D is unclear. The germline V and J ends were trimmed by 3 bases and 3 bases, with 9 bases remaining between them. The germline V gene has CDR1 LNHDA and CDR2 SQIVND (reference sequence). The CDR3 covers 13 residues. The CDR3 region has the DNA TGTGCCAGTAGTATGGGTAGCCACTACGAGCAGTACTTC. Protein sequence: CASSMGSHYEQYF.